This T cell receptor (beta chain) was sequenced for a study of identical twins. A single record per CDR3 protein comes from TCRdb applying MiXCR to the 5' RACE reads. The data contain some 500,000 distinct CDR3 sequences, 22% of them seen just once; the ten biggest clones take up 0.8% to 1%. This clonotype has only one observation. The CDR3 contains 16 residues. Trimming at V came to 5 bases and at J to 4 bases, leaving 6 bases not matched to a gene. The germline V gene encodes CDR1 DFQATT and CDR2 SNEGSKA (reference sequence). The sample also formed part of further work on T cells expressing NK-cell markers. From that study: Just one sequenced donor of eight was HCMV-seronegative, while seven were seropositive.

This TCR derives from a woman between 18 and 29 years old in good health. The chain recombines TRBV20-1 with TRBJ2-1; 15 bases align to TRBD2. Sequencing used CD4+ T cells sorted from blood. The DNA of the CDR3 is TGCAGTGCTTCCGGGACTAGCGGGGGGCTTTACAATGAGCAGTTCTTC. Protein: CSASGTSGGLYNEQFF.